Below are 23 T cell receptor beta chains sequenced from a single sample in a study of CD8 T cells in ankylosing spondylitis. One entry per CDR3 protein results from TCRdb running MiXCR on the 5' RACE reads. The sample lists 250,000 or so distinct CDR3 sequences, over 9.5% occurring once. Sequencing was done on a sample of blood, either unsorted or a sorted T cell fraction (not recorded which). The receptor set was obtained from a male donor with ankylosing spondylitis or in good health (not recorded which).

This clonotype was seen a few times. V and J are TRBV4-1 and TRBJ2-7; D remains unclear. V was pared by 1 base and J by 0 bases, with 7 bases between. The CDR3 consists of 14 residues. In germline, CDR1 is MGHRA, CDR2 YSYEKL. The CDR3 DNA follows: TGCGCCAGCAGCCAAGGGTGGCACTCCTACGAGCAGTACTTC. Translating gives CASSQGWHSYEQYF.

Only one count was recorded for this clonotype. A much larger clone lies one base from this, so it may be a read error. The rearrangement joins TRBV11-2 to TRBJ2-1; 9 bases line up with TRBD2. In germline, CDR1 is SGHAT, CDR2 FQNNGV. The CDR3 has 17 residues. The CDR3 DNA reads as TGTGCCAGCATCTTAGGGGGTAGCGGGAGTTCCTACAATGAGCAGTTCTTC. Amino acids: CASILGGSGSSYNEQFF.

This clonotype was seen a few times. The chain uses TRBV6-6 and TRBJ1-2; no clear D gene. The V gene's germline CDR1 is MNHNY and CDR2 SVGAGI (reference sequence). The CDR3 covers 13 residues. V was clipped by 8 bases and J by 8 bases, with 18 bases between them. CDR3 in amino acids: CASSWGPDGGYTF. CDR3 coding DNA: TGTGCCAGCTCTTGGGGTCCTGACGGGGGCTACACCTTC.

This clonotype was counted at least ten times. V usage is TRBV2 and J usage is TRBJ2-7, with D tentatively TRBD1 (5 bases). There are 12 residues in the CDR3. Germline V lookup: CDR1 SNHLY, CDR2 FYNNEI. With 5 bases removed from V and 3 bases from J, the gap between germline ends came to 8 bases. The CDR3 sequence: CASSLQDYEQYF. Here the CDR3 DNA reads TGTGCCAGCAGTTTACAGGACTACGAGCAGTACTTC.

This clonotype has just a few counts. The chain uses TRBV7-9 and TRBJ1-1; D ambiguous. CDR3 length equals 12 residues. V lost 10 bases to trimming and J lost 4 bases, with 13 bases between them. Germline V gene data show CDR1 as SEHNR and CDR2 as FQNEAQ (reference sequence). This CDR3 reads CATSGYATEAFF. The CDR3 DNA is TGTGCCACCTCCGGGTACGCCACTGAAGCTTTCTTT.

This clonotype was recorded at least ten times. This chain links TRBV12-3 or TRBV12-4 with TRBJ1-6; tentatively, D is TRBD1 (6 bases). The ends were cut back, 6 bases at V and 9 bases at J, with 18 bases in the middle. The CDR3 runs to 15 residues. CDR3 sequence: CASSSTGSGRSPLHF. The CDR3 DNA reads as TGTGCCAGCAGCTCAACAGGGTCGGGTCGTTCACCCCTCCACTTT.

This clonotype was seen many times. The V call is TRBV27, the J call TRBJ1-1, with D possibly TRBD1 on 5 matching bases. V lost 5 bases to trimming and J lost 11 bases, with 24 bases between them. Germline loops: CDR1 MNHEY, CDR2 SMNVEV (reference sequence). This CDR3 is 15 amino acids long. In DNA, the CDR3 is TGTGCCAGCAGTCCGCAAGGGACTCCACGGTGGGCGGCTTTCTTT. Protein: CASSPQGTPRWAAFF.

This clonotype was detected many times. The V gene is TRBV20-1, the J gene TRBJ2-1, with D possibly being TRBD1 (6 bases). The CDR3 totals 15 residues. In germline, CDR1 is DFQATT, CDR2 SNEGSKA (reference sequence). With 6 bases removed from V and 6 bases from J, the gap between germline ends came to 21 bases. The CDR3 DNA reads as TGCAGTGCCCTTCAGAACAGGGTGGTTTTCAATGAGCAGTTCTTC. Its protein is CSALQNRVVFNEQFF.

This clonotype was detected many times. DNA of the CDR3: TGTGCCAGCAGCGTATCCGTACCTGAGGAGGGCGGCTACACCTTC. It encodes CASSVSVPEEGGYTF. The chain joins TRBV9 to TRBJ1-2; D remains unclear. The germline V gene has CDR1 SGDLS and CDR2 YYNGEE. The CDR3 consists of 15 residues. Trimming pared 1 base from V and 8 bases from J, leaving 18 bases between.

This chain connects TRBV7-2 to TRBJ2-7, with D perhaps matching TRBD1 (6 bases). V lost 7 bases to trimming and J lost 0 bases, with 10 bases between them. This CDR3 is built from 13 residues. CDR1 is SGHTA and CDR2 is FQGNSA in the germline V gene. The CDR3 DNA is TGTGCCAGCAAACAGGGACCCTCCTACGAGCAGTACTTC. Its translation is CASKQGPSYEQYF.

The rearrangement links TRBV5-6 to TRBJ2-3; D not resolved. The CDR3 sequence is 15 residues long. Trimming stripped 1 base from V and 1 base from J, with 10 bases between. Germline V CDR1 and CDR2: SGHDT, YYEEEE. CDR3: CASSLRLRGTDTQYF. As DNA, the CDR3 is TGTGCCAGCAGCTTGCGACTCAGAGGCACAGATACGCAGTATTTT.

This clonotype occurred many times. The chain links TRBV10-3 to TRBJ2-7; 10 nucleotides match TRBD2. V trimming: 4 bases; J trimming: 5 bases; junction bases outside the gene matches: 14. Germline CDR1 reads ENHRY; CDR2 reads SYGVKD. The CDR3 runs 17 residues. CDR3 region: CAISARLAGSEGDEQYF. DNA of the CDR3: TGTGCCATCAGTGCGAGACTAGCGGGCTCCGAGGGCGACGAGCAGTACTTC.

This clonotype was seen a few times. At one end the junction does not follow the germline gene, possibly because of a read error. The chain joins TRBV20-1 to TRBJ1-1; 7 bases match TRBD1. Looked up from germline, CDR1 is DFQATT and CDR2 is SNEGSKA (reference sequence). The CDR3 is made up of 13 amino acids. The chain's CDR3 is CSASAGTAKTPSF. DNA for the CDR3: TGCAGTGCTAGCGCAGGGACAGCAAAAACTCCTTCCTTT.

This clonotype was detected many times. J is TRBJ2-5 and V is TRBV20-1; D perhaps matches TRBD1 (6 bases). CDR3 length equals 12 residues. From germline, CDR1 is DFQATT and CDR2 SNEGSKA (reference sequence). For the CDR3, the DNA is TGCAGCTTGCGCCCAGGGGTAGAGACCCAGTACTTC. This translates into CSLRPGVETQYF.

The CDR3: CSARPGQASYYEQYF. CDR3 nucleotides: TGCAGTGCTAGACCGGGACAGGCTTCCTACTACGAGCAGTACTTC. The V gene is TRBV20-1, the J gene TRBJ2-7, with 8 bases lining up with TRBD1. The V gene's germline CDR1 is DFQATT and CDR2 SNEGSKA (reference sequence). With V trimmed by 2 bases and J by 3 bases, 9 bases remained unmatched. The CDR3 has 15 residues.

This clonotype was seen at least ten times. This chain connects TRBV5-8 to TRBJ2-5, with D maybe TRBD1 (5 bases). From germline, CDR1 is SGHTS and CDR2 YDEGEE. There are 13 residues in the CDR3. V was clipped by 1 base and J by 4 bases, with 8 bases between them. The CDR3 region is CASSLPGSETQYF. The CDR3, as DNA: TGTGCCAGCAGCTTGCCAGGGTCAGAGACCCAGTACTTC.

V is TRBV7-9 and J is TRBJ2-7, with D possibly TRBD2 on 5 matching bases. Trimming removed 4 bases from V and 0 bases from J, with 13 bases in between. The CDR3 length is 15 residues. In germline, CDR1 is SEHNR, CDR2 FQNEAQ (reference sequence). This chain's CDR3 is CASSSLGRASYEQYF. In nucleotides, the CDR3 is TGTGCCAGCAGCTCCCTCGGGCGGGCCTCCTACGAGCAGTACTTC.

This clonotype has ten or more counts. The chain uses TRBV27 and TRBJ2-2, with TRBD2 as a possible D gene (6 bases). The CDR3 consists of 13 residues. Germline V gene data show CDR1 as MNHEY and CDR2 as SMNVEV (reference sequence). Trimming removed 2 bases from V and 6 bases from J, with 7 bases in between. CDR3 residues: CASSLTSPGELFF. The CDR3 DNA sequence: TGTGCCAGCAGTTTAACTAGCCCCGGGGAGCTGTTTTTT.

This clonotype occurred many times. The CDR3, as DNA: TGTGCCAGCAGCCGTCAGGGGATGAACACTGAAGCTTTCTTT. Translation gives CASSRQGMNTEAFF. The J gene is TRBJ1-1, the V gene TRBV14, with D perhaps TRBD1 (6 bases). V dropped 4 bases and J dropped 0 bases, with 9 bases sitting between them. Germline-derived CDR1 and CDR2 are SGHDN and FVKESK. The CDR3 is made up of 14 amino acids.

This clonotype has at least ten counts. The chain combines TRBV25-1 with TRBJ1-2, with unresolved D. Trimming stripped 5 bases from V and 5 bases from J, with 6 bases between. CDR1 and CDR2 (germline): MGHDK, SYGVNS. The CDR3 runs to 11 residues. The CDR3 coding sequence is TGTGCCAGCAGTACCGGGTATGGCTACACCTTC. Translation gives CASSTGYGYTF.

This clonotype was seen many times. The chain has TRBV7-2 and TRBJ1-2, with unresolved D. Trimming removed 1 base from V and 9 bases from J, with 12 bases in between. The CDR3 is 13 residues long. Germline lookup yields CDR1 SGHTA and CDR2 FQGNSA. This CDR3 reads CASSLEALASYTF. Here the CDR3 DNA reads TGTGCCAGCAGCTTAGAGGCCCTGGCAAGCTACACCTTC. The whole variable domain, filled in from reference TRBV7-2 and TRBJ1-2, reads GAGVSQSPSNKVTEKGKDVELRCDPISGHTALYWYRQSLGQGLEFLIYFQGNSAPDKSGLPSDRFSAERTGGSVSTLTIQRTQQEDSAVYLCASSLEALASYTFGSGTRLTVV.

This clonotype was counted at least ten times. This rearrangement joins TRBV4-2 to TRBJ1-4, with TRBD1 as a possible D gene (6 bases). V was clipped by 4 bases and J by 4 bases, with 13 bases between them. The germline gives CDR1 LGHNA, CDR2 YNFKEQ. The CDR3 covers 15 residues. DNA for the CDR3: TGTGCCAGCAGCCGAATGCCGGACAGTAATGAAAAACTGTTTTTT. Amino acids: CASSRMPDSNEKLFF.

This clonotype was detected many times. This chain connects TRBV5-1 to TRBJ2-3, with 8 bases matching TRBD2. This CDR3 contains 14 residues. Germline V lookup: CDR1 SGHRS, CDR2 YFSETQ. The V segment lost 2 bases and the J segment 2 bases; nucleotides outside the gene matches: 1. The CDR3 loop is CASSLLADTDTQYF. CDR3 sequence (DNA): TGCGCCAGCAGCTTACTAGCGGACACAGATACGCAGTATTTT.